These 20 T cell receptor beta chains were all obtained from the same sample, sequenced in a study of T cell repertoires in cytomegalovirus infection. One entry per CDR3 protein results from TCRdb running MiXCR on the reads. The sample yields fewer than 350,000 distinct CDR3 sequences, 9.5% seen once. Sequenced sample: PBMCs. The receptors derive from a human donor in good health (CMV status not recorded). Some clones in this sample may be carry-over from other donors' samples.

At least ten counts were recorded for this clonotype. V gene TRBV19 combines with J gene TRBJ1-4, with 9 positions matching TRBD1. After removal of 7 bases from V and 2 bases from J, the junction contained 8 bases not matched to a gene. From germline, CDR1 is LNHDA and CDR2 SQIVND (reference sequence). The CDR3 loop spans 16 amino acids. CDR3 sequence: CASTKDRGSTNEKLFF. The DNA of the CDR3 is TGTGCCAGTACCAAGGACAGGGGATCGACTAATGAAAAACTGTTTTTT.

V is TRBV7-8 and J is TRBJ1-1; D unresolved. Germline assignment: CDR1 SGHVS and CDR2 FQNEAQ. The V end lost 5 bases, the J end lost 4 bases, and 8 bases lay between the germline ends. CDR3 length: 12 residues. CDR3 amino acids: CASSPTSTEAFF. CDR3 DNA: TGTGCCAGCAGCCCTACAAGCACTGAAGCTTTCTTT.

This clonotype came up a few times. The CDR3 here is CSARDTRRGDGYTF. In nucleotides, the CDR3 is TGCAGTGCTAGAGATACCAGGAGGGGAGATGGCTACACCTTC. V and J are TRBV20-1 and TRBJ1-2, with D possibly matching TRBD1 (5 bases). V was shortened by 0 bases and J by 6 bases, with 14 bases between the two germline ends. The CDR3 contains 14 residues. Germline values: CDR1 DFQATT, CDR2 SNEGSKA (reference sequence).

The chain has TRBV7-2 and TRBJ2-3; D not resolved. CDR1 is SGHTA and CDR2 is FQGNSA in the germline V gene. V was cut by 5 bases and J by 14 bases, with 20 bases left in between. The CDR3 runs to 13 residues. The CDR3 coding sequence is TGTGCCAGCAGCCCCACGAGTAGAAGTTACGCGTATTTT. Translated: CASSPTSRSYAYF.

The chain couples TRBV7-9 to TRBJ2-7; D may be TRBD2 (6 bases). The V end was cut by 3 bases, the J end by 3 bases, with 15 bases between. The germline CDR1 and CDR2 sequences are SEHNR and FQNEAQ (reference sequence). The CDR3 loop spans 15 amino acids. This CDR3 reads CASSFSVQGGYEQYF. Here the CDR3 DNA reads TGTGCCAGCAGCTTTTCCGTCCAGGGAGGCTACGAGCAGTACTTC.

The V and J genes are TRBV7-6 and TRBJ1-1; D may be TRBD1 (5 bases). Trimming removed 6 bases from V and 4 bases from J, with 12 bases in between. CDR1 and CDR2 from the germline V gene are SGHVS and FNYEAQ. The CDR3 totals 13 residues. The CDR3 coding sequence is TGTGCCAGCAGAAGAACAGGATCCACTGAAGCTTTCTTT. Residues: CASRRTGSTEAFF.

The chain links TRBV20-1 to TRBJ2-4, with 7 bases that match TRBD2. V lost 0 bases and J lost 0; bases outside the gene matches: 11. This CDR3 spans 18 amino acids. Germline V gene lookup returns CDR1 DFQATT and CDR2 SNEGSKA (reference sequence). CDR3 amino acids: CSARDLAETLLAKNIQYF. The CDR3 nucleotides read TGCAGTGCTAGAGATCTAGCGGAAACCCTACTAGCCAAAAACATTCAGTACTTC.

This clonotype was detected ten times or more. The chain uses TRBV7-2 and TRBJ1-3; D not resolved. The CDR3 spans 13 residues. The V and J ends lost 5 bases and 4 bases respectively, with 9 bases between them. From germline, CDR1 is SGHTA and CDR2 FQGNSA. CDR3 bases: TGTGCCAGCAGCCGTGGCCTAGGAAACACCATATATTTT. Its protein is CASSRGLGNTIYF.

The chain recombines TRBV6-6 with TRBJ2-7; maybe TRBD2 (5 bases). This CDR3 spans 13 amino acids. The V gene lost 10 bases and the J gene lost 2 bases, with 15 bases spanning the gap. CDR1 and CDR2 from the germline V gene are MNHNY and SVGAGI (reference sequence). CDR3 sequence (DNA): TGTGCCACCCACCGAGGGCAGCCCTACGAGCAGTACTTC. Its translation: CATHRGQPYEQYF.

This clonotype was seen a few times. The chain employs TRBV4-1 and TRBJ1-2, with TRBD1 matching over 8 bases. This CDR3 comprises 20 residues. The V and J ends lost 0 bases and 4 bases, in that order; junction bases with no gene match: 19. Per germline, CDR1 MGHRA and CDR2 YSYEKL. CDR3 in amino acids: CASSQDQSPTGGGSFYGYTF. The CDR3 coding sequence is TGCGCCAGCAGCCAAGATCAATCCCCCACAGGGGGTGGATCGTTCTATGGCTACACCTTC.

The rearrangement joins TRBV20-1 to TRBJ1-1, with TRBD1 identical over 9 bases. CDR3 length equals 15 residues. The trim removed 6 bases at V and 0 bases at J, leaving 8 bases unmatched. Germline V CDR1 and CDR2: DFQATT, SNEGSKA (reference sequence). CDR3 in amino acids: CSARKTGGLNTEAFF. The CDR3 nucleotides are TGCAGTGCGCGGAAGACAGGGGGGTTGAACACTGAAGCTTTCTTT.

The table lists this clonotype with a few counts. The chain carries TRBV3-1 and TRBJ2-3, with no clear D. Trimming removed 5 bases from V and 0 bases from J, with 6 bases in between. This CDR3 contains 13 residues. Germline CDR1 and CDR2: LGHDT and YNNKEL (reference sequence). CDR3 region: CASSSVSTDTQYF. The CDR3, as DNA: TGTGCCAGCAGCTCGGTGAGCACAGATACGCAGTATTTT.

The chain is built from TRBV12-3 or TRBV12-4 and TRBJ2-5; the match to TRBD1 covers 7 bases. There are 15 residues in the CDR3. J gave up 5 bases and V 5 bases, and 11 bases lay outside the gene matches. Written as DNA, the CDR3 is TGTGCCAGCAGTCCTCAGGGGGTGGGAGTTGAGACCCAGTACTTC. As protein: CASSPQGVGVETQYF.

CDR3 loop: CASSLSAVPGGYEQFF. CDR3 sequence (DNA): TGTGCCAGCAGTTTATCGGCGGTCCCGGGGGGCTATGAGCAGTTCTTC. V gene TRBV12-3 or TRBV12-4 combines with J gene TRBJ2-1, with D tentatively TRBD2 (7 bases). CDR3 length: 16 amino acids. V was pared by 2 bases and J by 8 bases, with 19 bases between.

The genes are TRBV9 and TRBJ2-1, with D possibly being TRBD2 (5 bases). The CDR3 is 14 amino acids. Germline CDR1 and CDR2: SGDLS and YYNGEE. Deletions cut 0 bases from V and 9 bases from J, with 13 bases between. CDR3 DNA: TGTGCCAGCAGCGTAGTTGAGGGAGTAGGTGAGCAGTTCTTC. It codes for CASSVVEGVGEQFF.

The CDR3 is CASSYPDRRNTEAFF. The CDR3 bases are TGTGCCAGCAGTTACCCCGACAGGCGAAACACTGAAGCTTTCTTT. V usage is TRBV6-2 or TRBV6-3 and J usage is TRBJ1-1; D is perhaps TRBD1 (6 bases). Germline V gene data show CDR1 as MNHEY and CDR2 as SVGEGT. The CDR3 is made up of 15 amino acids. V lost 2 bases and J 2 bases, leaving 12 bases between the germline ends.

This clonotype was recorded many times. The chain combines TRBV30 with TRBJ2-3; 7 bases agree with TRBD2. Trimming removed 2 bases from V and 2 bases from J; junction bases left unmatched: 7. CDR1 GTSNPN and CDR2 SVGIG come from the germline V gene (reference sequence). The CDR3 covers 15 residues. The CDR3: CAWSRGSGITDTQYF. The CDR3 coding sequence is TGTGCCTGGAGTCGTGGGAGCGGGATCACAGATACGCAGTATTTT.

This clonotype was found many times. The chain uses TRBV7-6 and TRBJ1-2; 8 nucleotides match TRBD1. V was pared by 5 bases and J by 6 bases, with 5 bases of the junction left unmatched. CDR1 is SGHVS, CDR2 FNYEAQ, per germline. This CDR3 spans 13 amino acids. The CDR3 DNA is TGTGCCAGCAGCGTAGGACAGGGCCATGGCTACACCTTC. Encoded protein: CASSVGQGHGYTF.

This chain links TRBV20-1 with TRBJ2-7; 11 bases agree with TRBD2. Germline V gene lookup returns CDR1 DFQATT and CDR2 SNEGSKA (reference sequence). The CDR3 runs to 15 residues. With V trimmed by 6 bases and J by 6 bases, 13 bases remained unmatched. This chain's CDR3 is CSALGSLAGASEQYF. CDR3 coding DNA: TGCAGTGCCCTCGGTTCACTAGCGGGAGCGAGCGAGCAGTACTTC.

At least ten counts were recorded for this clonotype. V usage is TRBV12-3 or TRBV12-4 and J usage is TRBJ1-3; no reliable D call. The CDR3 is 13 residues long. V lost 7 bases and J lost 2, with 9 bases in between. CDR3 sequence (DNA): TGTGCCAGCAATGGGAGGGCTGGAAACACCATATATTTT. Protein sequence: CASNGRAGNTIYF.